The rows below give T cell receptor beta chains drawn from one sample of a study of T cells in localized non-small cell lung cancer. Repertoires were generated with immunoSEQ multiplex PCR, while TCRdb's copy carries only in-frame clones and drops some. The data contain approximately 89,000 clones, less than 85% of them singletons. Here the sequenced sample was PBMCs, taken before any cancer treatment. The receptors shown here come from a man aged 40 to 70 with stage II squamous cell lung carcinoma. Both conserved end residues are part of each CDR3. The D gene is left open where the match is weak. Size is stated for part of the rows, as once, few or many counts, or as a class when the clone is expanded.

size | J | V | D | DNA | CDR3
NA | TRBJ2-4 | TRBV15 | NA | TGTGCCACCAGCAGAGACGGGCGGATGAACATTCAGTACTTC | CATSRDGRMNIQYF
NA | TRBJ2-2 | TRBV6-4 | NA | TGTGCCAGCAGTCAGGACAGAAACACCGGGGAGCTGTTTTTT | CASSQDRNTGELFF
NA | TRBJ2-7 | TRBV7-9 | NA | TGTGCCAGCAGCTTAAGTTCGGGGGGCAATCGGGAGCAGTACTTC | CASSLSSGGNREQYF
NA | TRBJ2-5 | TRBV6-1 | NA | TGTGCCAGCAGTGAAGTGGACAGCTTAGACTTC | CASSEVDSLDF
NA | TRBJ2-7 | TRBV18 | TRBD2 | TGTGCCAGCTCGCAGCCGGGACTAGCGAACCACGAGCAGTACTTC | CASSQPGLANHEQYF
NA | TRBJ1-5 | TRBV6-6 | NA | TGTGCCAGCAGACCCACAGGGTTGCATCAGCCCCAGCATTTT | CASRPTGLHQPQHF
NA | TRBJ2-2 | TRBV18 | NA | TGTGCCAGCTCACCATCGGTTTATACCGGGGAGCTGTTTTTT | CASSPSVYTGELFF
many | TRBJ1-2 | TRBV5-5 | NA | TGTGCCAGCGAAGGGACTCAAACCTGGGAAGGCTACACCTTC | CASEGTQTWEGYTF
once | TRBJ1-2 | TRBV27 | TRBD1 | TGTGCCAGCAGTCCCCTAGCCGGGACAGCCTATGGCTACACCTTC | CASSPLAGTAYGYTF
NA | TRBJ1-2 | TRBV29-1 | NA | TGCAGCGTTGAAGGGGATTTAGGCTACACCTTC | CSVEGDLGYTF
NA | TRBJ2-2 | TRBV9 | TRBD2 | TGTGCCAGCAGCGTAGACGGGAGGGTTACCGGGGAGCTGTTTTTT | CASSVDGRVTGELFF
NA | TRBJ2-2 | TRBV5-1 | NA | TGCGCCAGCAGAGTGAGGGGCTCGAACACCGGGGAGCTGTTTTTT | CASRVRGSNTGELFF
NA | TRBJ1-1 | TRBV2 | TRBD1 | TGTGCCAGCAGACTCCCCCCGGGACAGAATGAAGCTTTCTTT | CASRLPPGQNEAFF
NA | TRBJ1-6 | TRBV18 | NA | TGTGCCAGCTCACCACAAGATAATTCACCCCTCCACTTT | CASSPQDNSPLHF
few | TRBJ2-1 | TRBV10-3 | TRBD2 | TGTGCCATCCGCCCCACTAGCGGGAGTCTGGATGAGCAGTTCTTC | CAIRPTSGSLDEQFF
NA | TRBJ2-3 | TRBV6-6 | NA | TGTGCCAGCAGCCCCCGGAACACAGATACGCAGTATTTT | CASSPRNTDTQYF
few | TRBJ1-6 | TRBV2 | NA | TGTGCCAGCTGGGGGGATTCACCCCTCCACTTT | CASWGDSPLHF
few | TRBJ1-2 | TRBV5-1 | TRBD1 | TGCGCCAGCAGCTCTCAGGGGGCGAGTGGCTACACCTTC | CASSSQGASGYTF
NA | TRBJ1-2 | TRBV19 | NA | TGTGCCAGTACCTCGCTTCGTTCCGAAGGTCTCTATGGCTACACCTTC | CASTSLRSEGLYGYTF
NA | TRBJ1-2 | TRBV28 | NA | TGTGCCAGCAGTCTCGATAGTAACTATGGCTACACCTTC | CASSLDSNYGYTF
NA | TRBJ1-4 | TRBV5-6 | NA | TGTGCCAGCAGCTTGATTGGGACGACTAATGAAAAACTGTTTTTT | CASSLIGTTNEKLFF
NA | TRBJ1-1 | TRBV10-3 | TRBD1 | TGTGCCATCAGTGAGTTTGAGGGACAGGGACCCTACACTGAAGCTTTCTTT | CAISEFEGQGPYTEAFF
NA | TRBJ1-3 | TRBV4-2 | NA | TGTGCCAGCAGCCAAGGAAAGAACACCATATATTTT | CASSQGKNTIYF